Detailed here is one T cell receptor (beta chain). Its antigen is not identified. This record comes from a study of CXCR3-negative and CXCR3-positive naive CD8 T cells. The TRB libraries of cDNA were built by UMI-labeled 5' RACE. Using the 5' RACE reads, TCRdb records one entry per CDR3 protein without DNA. The listing records 80,000 to 95,000 distinct CDR3 sequences. Study-wide results and caveats: Within a donor, both naive subsets shared TRBV-TRBJ usage, unlike memory cells. Once cells were cryopreserved, CXCR3 expression went down partly, and most assays used fresh PBMCs. TRB CDR3 hydrophobicity was greater in CXCR3-positive naive cells than in CXCR3-negative naive cells.

Triplicate sorts, 300,000 or so cells apiece, were made for each CD8+ T cell subset. This TCR came from a human donor in good health. Some clones in this sample may be carry-over from other donors' samples. The source material was naive CXCR3- CD8+ T cells from blood. Subset defined: CD45RO-CCR7+CD27+CD95- naive CD8+ T cells lacking CXCR3 (TNR3-).

Here the CDR3 reads CASSLEGGSYNEQFF. The rearrangement joins TRBV12-3 or TRBV12-4 to TRBJ2-1. CDR3 length: 15 residues.